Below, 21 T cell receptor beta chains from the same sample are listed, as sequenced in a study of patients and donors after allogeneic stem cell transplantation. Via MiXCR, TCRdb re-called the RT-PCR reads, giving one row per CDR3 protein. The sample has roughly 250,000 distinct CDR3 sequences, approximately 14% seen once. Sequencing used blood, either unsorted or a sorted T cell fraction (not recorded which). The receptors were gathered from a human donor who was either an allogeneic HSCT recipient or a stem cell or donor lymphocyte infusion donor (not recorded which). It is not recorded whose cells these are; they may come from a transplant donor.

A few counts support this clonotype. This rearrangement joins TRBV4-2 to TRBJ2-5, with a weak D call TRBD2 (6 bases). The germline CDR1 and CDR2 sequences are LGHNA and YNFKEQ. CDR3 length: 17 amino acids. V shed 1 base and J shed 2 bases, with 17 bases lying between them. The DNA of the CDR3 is TGTGCCAGCAGCCAAGCTGGGGGGTCAGGGCGGCAAGAGACCCAGTACTTC. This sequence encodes CASSQAGGSGRQETQYF.

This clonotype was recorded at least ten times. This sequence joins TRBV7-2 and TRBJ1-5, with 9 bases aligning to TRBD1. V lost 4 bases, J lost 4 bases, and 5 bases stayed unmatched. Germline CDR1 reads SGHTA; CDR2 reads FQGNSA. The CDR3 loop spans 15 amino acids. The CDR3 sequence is CASSSPGQGNQPQHF. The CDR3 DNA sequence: TGTGCCAGCAGCTCCCCGGGACAGGGAAATCAGCCCCAGCATTTT.

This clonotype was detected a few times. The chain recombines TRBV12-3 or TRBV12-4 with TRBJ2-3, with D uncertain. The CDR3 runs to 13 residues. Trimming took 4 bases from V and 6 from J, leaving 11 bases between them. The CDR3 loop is CASSSGPSDTQYF. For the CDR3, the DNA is TGTGCCAGCAGTTCAGGCCCCTCGGATACGCAGTATTTT.

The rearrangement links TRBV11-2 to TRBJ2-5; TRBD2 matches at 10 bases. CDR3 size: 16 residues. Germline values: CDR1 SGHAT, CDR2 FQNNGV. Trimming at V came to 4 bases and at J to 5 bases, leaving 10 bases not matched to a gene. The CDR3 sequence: CASSSGLSAGGETQYF. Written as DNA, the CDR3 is TGTGCCAGCAGCTCGGGACTCTCAGCGGGGGGGGAGACCCAGTACTTC.

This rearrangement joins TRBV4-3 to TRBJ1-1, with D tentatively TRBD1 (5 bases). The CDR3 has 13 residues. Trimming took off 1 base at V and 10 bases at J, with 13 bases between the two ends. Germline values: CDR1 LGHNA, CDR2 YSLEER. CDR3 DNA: TGCGCCAGCAGCCAAGCTCGGGGGTCCGCAGCTTTCTTT. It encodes CASSQARGSAAFF.

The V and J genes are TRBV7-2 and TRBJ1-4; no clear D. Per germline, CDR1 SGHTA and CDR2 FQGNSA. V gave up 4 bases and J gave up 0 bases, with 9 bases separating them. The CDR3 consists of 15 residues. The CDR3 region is CASSSHTTTNEKLFF. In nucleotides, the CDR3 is TGTGCCAGCAGCTCCCACACAACAACTAATGAAAAACTGTTTTTT.

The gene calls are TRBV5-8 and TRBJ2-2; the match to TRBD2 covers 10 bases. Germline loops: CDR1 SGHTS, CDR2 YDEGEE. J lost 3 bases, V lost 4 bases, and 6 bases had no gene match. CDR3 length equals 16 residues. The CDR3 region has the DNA TGTGCCAGCAGCACCAACCTAGCGGGAGACACCGGGGAGCTGTTTTTT. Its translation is CASSTNLAGDTGELFF.

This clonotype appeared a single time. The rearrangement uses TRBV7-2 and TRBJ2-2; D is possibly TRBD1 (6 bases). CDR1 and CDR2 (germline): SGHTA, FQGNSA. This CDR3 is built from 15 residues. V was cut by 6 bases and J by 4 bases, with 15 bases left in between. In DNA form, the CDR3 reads TGTGCCAGCAGTGTCCAACAGGGAAGCACCGGGGAGCTGTTTTTT. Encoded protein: CASSVQQGSTGELFF. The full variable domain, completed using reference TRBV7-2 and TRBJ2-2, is GAGVSQSPSNKVTEKGKDVELRCDPISGHTALYWYRQSLGQGLEFLIYFQGNSAPDKSGLPSDRFSAERTGGSVSTLTIQRTQQEDSAVYLCASSVQQGSTGELFFGEGSRLTVL.

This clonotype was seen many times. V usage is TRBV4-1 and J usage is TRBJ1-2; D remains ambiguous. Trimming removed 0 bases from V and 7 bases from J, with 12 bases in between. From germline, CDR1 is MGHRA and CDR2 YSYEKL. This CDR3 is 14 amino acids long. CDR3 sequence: CASSQEARVLGYTF. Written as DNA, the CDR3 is TGCGCCAGCAGCCAAGAAGCTCGGGTTCTTGGCTACACCTTC.

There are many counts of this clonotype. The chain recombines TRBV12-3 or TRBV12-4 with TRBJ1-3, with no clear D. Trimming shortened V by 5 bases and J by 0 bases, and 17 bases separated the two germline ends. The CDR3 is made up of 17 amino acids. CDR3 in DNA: TGTGCCAGCAGTGGCTTCGGACCGACTAACTCTGGAAACACCATATATTTT. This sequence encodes CASSGFGPTNSGNTIYF.

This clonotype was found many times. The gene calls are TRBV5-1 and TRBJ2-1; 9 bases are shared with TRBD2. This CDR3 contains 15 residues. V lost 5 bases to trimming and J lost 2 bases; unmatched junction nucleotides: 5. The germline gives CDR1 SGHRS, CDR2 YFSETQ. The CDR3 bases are TGCGCCAGCAGGTCTGCTAGCGGGACCTACAATGAGCAGTTCTTC. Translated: CASRSASGTYNEQFF.

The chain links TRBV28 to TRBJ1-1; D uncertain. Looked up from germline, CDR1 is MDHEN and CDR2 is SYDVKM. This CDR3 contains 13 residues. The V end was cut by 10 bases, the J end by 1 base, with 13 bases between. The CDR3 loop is CAMRRSGNTEAFF. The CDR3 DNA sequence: TGTGCCATGAGGAGGAGTGGGAACACTGAAGCTTTCTTT.

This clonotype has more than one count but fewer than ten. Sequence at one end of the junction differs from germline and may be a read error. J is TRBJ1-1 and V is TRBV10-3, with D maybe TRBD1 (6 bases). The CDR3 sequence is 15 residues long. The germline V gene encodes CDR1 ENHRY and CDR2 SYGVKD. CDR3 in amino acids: CAIREWEGTNTEAFF. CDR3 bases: TGTGCCATCAGGGAGTGGGAGGGGACAAACACTGAAGCTTTCTTT.

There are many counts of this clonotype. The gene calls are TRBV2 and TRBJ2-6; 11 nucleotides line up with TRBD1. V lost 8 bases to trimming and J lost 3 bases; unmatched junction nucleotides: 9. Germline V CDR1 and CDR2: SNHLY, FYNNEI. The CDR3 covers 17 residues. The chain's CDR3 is CASSRDRGNYGANVLTF. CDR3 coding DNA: TGTGCCAGCTCCCGGGACAGGGGGAATTATGGGGCCAACGTCCTGACTTTC.

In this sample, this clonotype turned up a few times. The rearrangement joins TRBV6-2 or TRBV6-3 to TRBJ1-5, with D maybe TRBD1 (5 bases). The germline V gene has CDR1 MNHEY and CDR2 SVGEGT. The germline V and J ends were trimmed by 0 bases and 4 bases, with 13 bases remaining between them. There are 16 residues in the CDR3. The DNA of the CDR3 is TGTGCCAGCAGTTACTCTGCAGGGAGCGCAAATCAGCCCCAGCATTTT. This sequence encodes CASSYSAGSANQPQHF.

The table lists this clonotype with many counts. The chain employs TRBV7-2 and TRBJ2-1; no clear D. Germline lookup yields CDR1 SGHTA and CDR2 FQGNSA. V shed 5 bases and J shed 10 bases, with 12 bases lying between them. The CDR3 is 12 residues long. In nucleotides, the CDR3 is TGTGCCAGCAGCCCAGGACGGAGAGAGCAGTTCTTC. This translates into CASSPGRREQFF.

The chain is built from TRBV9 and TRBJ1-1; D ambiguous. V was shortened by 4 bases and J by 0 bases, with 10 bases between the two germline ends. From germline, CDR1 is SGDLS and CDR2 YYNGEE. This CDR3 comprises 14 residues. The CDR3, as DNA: TGTGCCAGCAGCCCCGACCTCATGAACACTGAAGCTTTCTTT. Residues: CASSPDLMNTEAFF. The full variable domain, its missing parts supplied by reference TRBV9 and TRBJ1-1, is DSGVTQTPKHLITATGQRVTLRCSPRSGDLSVYWYQQSLDQGLQFLIQYYNGEERAKGNILERFSAQQFPDLHSELNLSSLELGDSALYFCASSPDLMNTEAFFGQGTRLTVV.

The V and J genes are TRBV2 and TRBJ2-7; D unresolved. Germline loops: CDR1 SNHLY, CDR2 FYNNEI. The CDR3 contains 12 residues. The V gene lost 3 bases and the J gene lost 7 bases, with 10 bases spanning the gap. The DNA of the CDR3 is TGTGCCAGCAGTGAGGATCTCTCGGAGCAGTACTTC. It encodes CASSEDLSEQYF.

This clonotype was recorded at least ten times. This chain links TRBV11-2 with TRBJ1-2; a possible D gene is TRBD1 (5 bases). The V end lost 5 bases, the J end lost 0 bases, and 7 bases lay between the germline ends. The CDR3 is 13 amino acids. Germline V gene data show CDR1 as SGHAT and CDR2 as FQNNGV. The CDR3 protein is CASSDRTNYGYTF. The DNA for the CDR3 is TGTGCCAGCAGCGACAGAACTAACTATGGCTACACCTTC. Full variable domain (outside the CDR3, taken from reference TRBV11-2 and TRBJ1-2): EAGVAQSPRYKIIEKRQSVAFWCNPISGHATLYWYQQILGQGPKLLIQFQNNGVVDDSQLPKDRFSAERLKGVDSTLKIQPAKLEDSAVYLCASSDRTNYGYTFGSGTRLTVV.

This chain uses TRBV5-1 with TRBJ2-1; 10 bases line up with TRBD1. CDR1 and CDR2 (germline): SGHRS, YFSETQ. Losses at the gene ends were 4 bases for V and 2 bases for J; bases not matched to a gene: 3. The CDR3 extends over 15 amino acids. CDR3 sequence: CASSPGTGAYNEQFF. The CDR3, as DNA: TGCGCCAGCAGCCCTGGGACAGGGGCCTACAATGAGCAGTTCTTC.

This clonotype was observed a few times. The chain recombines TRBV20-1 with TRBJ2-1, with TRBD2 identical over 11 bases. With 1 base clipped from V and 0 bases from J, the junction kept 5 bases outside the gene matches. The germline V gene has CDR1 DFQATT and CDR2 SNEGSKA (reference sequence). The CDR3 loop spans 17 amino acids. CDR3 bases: TGCAGTGCTAGAGTCAGACTAGCGGGGATCTCCTACAATGAGCAGTTCTTC. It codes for CSARVRLAGISYNEQFF.